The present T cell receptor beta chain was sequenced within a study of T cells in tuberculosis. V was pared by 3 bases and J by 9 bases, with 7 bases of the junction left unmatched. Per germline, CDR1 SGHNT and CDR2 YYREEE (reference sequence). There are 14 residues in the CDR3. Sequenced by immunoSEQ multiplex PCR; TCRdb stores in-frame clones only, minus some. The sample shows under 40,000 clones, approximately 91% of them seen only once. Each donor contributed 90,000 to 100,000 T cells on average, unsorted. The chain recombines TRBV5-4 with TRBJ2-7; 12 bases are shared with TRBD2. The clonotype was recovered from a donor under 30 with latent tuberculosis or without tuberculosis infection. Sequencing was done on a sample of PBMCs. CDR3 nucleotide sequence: TGTGCCAGCAGCTCACGACTAGCGGGAGAGCCGCAGTACTTC. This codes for CASSSRLAGEPQYF.